The 15 T cell receptor beta chains presented below share a single source sample, sequenced in a study of CD8 T cells in Susac syndrome. A quantity of roughly 0.5 to 1 ug RNA underwent reverse transcription using random hexamers. TCRdb re-derived calls from the immunoSEQ multiplex PCR reads in MiXCR, one entry per CDR3 protein. Of some 130,000 distinct CDR3 sequences in the sample, just under 95% were seen once. Sequenced input: CD8+ T cells from PBMCs. These receptor sequences come from a human donor with Susac syndrome.

The V call is TRBV6-5, the J call TRBJ1-2; 7 bases are a match to TRBD1. This CDR3 spans 17 amino acids. Germline CDR1 and CDR2: MNHEY and SVGAGI. J was trimmed by 4 bases and V by 0 bases; bases with no gene match: 11. The CDR3: CASSYSGGQGVSYGYTF. The CDR3 coding sequence is TGTGCCAGCAGTTACTCCGGAGGGCAGGGGGTGAGCTATGGCTACACCTTC.

The rearrangement uses TRBV12-3 or TRBV12-4 and TRBJ2-5; D may be TRBD2 (6 bases). Trimming removed 9 bases at V and 2 bases at J, with 19 bases between. This CDR3 contains 15 residues. CDR3 bases: TGTGCCAGTCAAGGAGGGCCGGATCCACAAGAGACCCAGTACTTC. Translated: CASQGGPDPQETQYF.

The chain joins TRBV12-3 or TRBV12-4 to TRBJ1-5; the D is unclear. The CDR3 consists of 12 residues. The ends were cut back, 1 base at V and 11 bases at J, with 9 bases in the middle. The CDR3 here is CASSLESEAQHF. The CDR3 region has the DNA TGTGCCAGCAGTTTAGAGTCCGAAGCCCAGCATTTT.

This rearrangement joins TRBV18 to TRBJ2-1; D gene unclear. The V gene lost 4 bases and the J gene lost 3 bases, with 16 bases spanning the gap. CDR3 length equals 16 residues. Germline V lookup: CDR1 KGHSH, CDR2 LQKENI. The CDR3 region is CASSRAVADDYNEQFF. For the CDR3, the DNA is TGTGCCAGCTCACGGGCAGTGGCGGACGACTACAATGAGCAGTTCTTC.

The chain links TRBV29-1 to TRBJ1-1, with 7 nucleotides matching TRBD1. This CDR3 has 15 residues. Germline V CDR1 and CDR2: SQVTM, ANQGSEA. Trimming at V came to 4 bases and at J to 0 bases, leaving 8 bases not matched to a gene. The CDR3 loop reads CSVGGTVALNTEAFF. The CDR3 DNA follows: TGCAGCGTTGGAGGGACAGTGGCGTTGAACACTGAAGCTTTCTTT.

The chain is built from TRBV9 and TRBJ2-5; possibly TRBD1 for D (5 bases). Germline V gene sequence: CDR1 SGDLS, CDR2 YYNGEE. Trimming took 3 bases from V and 2 from J, leaving 11 bases between them. The CDR3 length is 14 residues. In nucleotides, the CDR3 is TGTGCCAGCAGCGCCTCGACAGAACAAGAGACCCAGTACTTC. It codes for CASSASTEQETQYF.

The rearrangement uses TRBV5-1 and TRBJ2-5; 13 bases fit TRBD2. CDR1 is SGHRS, CDR2 YFSETQ, per germline. The CDR3 totals 16 residues. J gave up 1 base and V 3 bases, and 3 bases lay outside the gene matches. CDR3 nucleotides: TGCGCCAGCAGCTGGGGACTAGCGGGGACCCAAGAGACCCAGTACTTC. Protein product: CASSWGLAGTQETQYF.

The V gene is TRBV4-2, the J gene TRBJ1-2; no clear D. Trimming removed 3 bases from V and 7 bases from J, with 12 bases in between. This CDR3 is built from 13 residues. Germline lookup yields CDR1 LGHNA and CDR2 YNFKEQ. Here the CDR3 reads CASSHASGPGYTF. The CDR3 bases are TGTGCCAGCAGCCATGCGAGTGGTCCTGGCTACACCTTC.

The chain uses TRBV19 and TRBJ1-1; 7 bases map to TRBD1. Trimming at V came to 4 bases and at J to 1 base, leaving 9 bases not matched to a gene. The CDR3 spans 16 residues. The germline V gene has CDR1 LNHDA and CDR2 SQIVND (reference sequence). CDR3 amino acids: CASSTPTGTANTEAFF. The CDR3 DNA follows: TGTGCCAGTAGTACGCCGACAGGGACGGCGAACACTGAAGCTTTCTTT.

This chain connects TRBV30 to TRBJ1-4; D is ambiguous. The CDR3 has 13 residues. CDR1 and CDR2 from the germline V gene are GTSNPN and SVGIG (reference sequence). The V end lost 2 bases, the J end lost 7 bases, and 11 bases lay between the germline ends. CDR3 in amino acids: CAWSLWLGEKLFF. The CDR3 region has the DNA TGTGCCTGGAGTCTCTGGCTAGGTGAAAAACTGTTTTTT. Variable domain in full (rest from reference TRBV30 and TRBJ1-4): SQTIHQWPATLVQPVGSPLSLECTVEGTSNPNLYWYRQAAGRGLQLLFYSVGIGQISSEVPQNLSASRPQDRQFILSSKKLLLSDSGFYLCAWSLWLGEKLFFGSGTQLSVL.

This sequence joins TRBV25-1 and TRBJ1-1; a weak D match, TRBD1 (5 bases). V was clipped by 3 bases and J by 1 base, with 12 bases between them. Per the germline V gene, CDR1 is MGHDK and CDR2 is SYGVNS. The CDR3 consists of 15 residues. CDR3 in amino acids: CASSDSRDPNTEAFF. In nucleotides, the CDR3 is TGTGCCAGCAGTGACAGTCGGGACCCGAACACTGAAGCTTTCTTT.

CDR3 nucleotides: TGTGCCAGCAGCCCGACTACTAGCGGGGAGCAGTACTTC. Its protein is CASSPTTSGEQYF. V and J are TRBV7-6 and TRBJ2-7; 9 positions match TRBD2. Looked up from germline, CDR1 is SGHVS and CDR2 is FNYEAQ. The V and J ends lost 5 bases and 7 bases, in that order; junction bases with no gene match: 6. The length of the CDR3 is 13 residues.

The chain uses TRBV12-3 or TRBV12-4 and TRBJ2-1; D not certain. The CDR3 totals 13 residues. V shed 5 bases and J shed 1 base, with 6 bases lying between them. The CDR3 bases are TGTGCCAGCAGTCTTCCGTCCTACAATGAGCAGTTCTTC. Translated: CASSLPSYNEQFF.

CDR3 nucleotides: TGTGCCAGCAGCGCAACCTTGAGCGGCTCATTAGGGCGAGAGACCCAGTACTTC. Amino acid sequence: CASSATLSGSLGRETQYF. The chain joins TRBV9 to TRBJ2-5; tentative D call: TRBD2 (5 bases). The V gene's germline CDR1 is SGDLS and CDR2 YYNGEE. The CDR3 has 18 amino acids. V lost 3 bases to trimming and J lost 4 bases, with 25 bases between them.

The V and J genes are TRBV12-3 or TRBV12-4 and TRBJ1-2, with D unclear. The V end lost 6 bases, the J end lost 1 base, and 6 bases lay between the germline ends. The CDR3 sequence is 12 residues long. CDR3 sequence reads: CASRGNNYGYTF. The CDR3 coding sequence is TGTGCCAGCAGGGGCAATAACTATGGCTACACCTTC.